This is a list of T cell receptor beta chains from one sample in a study of blood T cells in healthy people across ages. MiXCR, run by TCRdb on the 5' RACE reads, gives a single entry per CDR3 protein. The sample has some 1,500,000 distinct CDR3 sequences, approximately 39% seen once; the top ten hold about 4%. Sequenced material: blood. The source of these receptors is a woman aged 18-29 years in good health. Both conserved end residues are part of each CDR3. Fields, in order: clone size, J gene, D gene, V gene, CDR3 protein, CDR3 DNA. D genes are given only for firm matches. The size entry is marked missing in some rows and otherwise reads once, few, many or a size class.

clone size: .
J gene: TRBJ2-1
D gene: TRBD1
V gene: TRBV10-3
CDR3 protein: CAISESQGGSGSYNEQFF
CDR3 DNA: TGTGCCATCAGTGAGTCACAGGGGGGATCTGGGTCCTACAATGAGCAGTTCTTC

clone size: .
J gene: TRBJ2-5
D gene: .
V gene: TRBV4-3
CDR3 protein: CASSQLRGSQETQYF
CDR3 DNA: TGCGCCAGCAGCCAACTGCGTGGGAGCCAAGAGACCCAGTACTTC

clone size: .
J gene: TRBJ1-2
D gene: TRBD1
V gene: TRBV30
CDR3 protein: CAWSVQGARYGYTF
CDR3 DNA: TGTGCCTGGAGTGTTCAGGGGGCGCGCTATGGCTACACCTTC

clone size: few
J gene: TRBJ2-3
D gene: TRBD2
V gene: TRBV6-2/TRBV6-3
CDR3 protein: CASSQSGSRRDTQYF
CDR3 DNA: TGTGCCAGCTCCCAGAGCGGGAGTCGTAGAGATACGCAGTATTTT

clone size: .
J gene: TRBJ2-1
D gene: TRBD2
V gene: TRBV7-2
CDR3 protein: CASSPRVAGSYNEQFF
CDR3 DNA: TGTGCCAGCAGCCCGCGTGTAGCGGGCTCCTACAATGAGCAGTTCTTC

clone size: .
J gene: TRBJ1-3
D gene: .
V gene: TRBV7-9
CDR3 protein: CASSPVSKGLTGNTIYF
CDR3 DNA: TGTGCCAGCAGCCCCGTATCGAAGGGGTTGACTGGAAACACCATATATTTT

clone size: few
J gene: TRBJ1-5
D gene: .
V gene: TRBV6-2/TRBV6-3
CDR3 protein: CASSYYRGQGDQPQHF
CDR3 DNA: TGTGCCAGCAGTTACTATCGGGGACAAGGAGACCAGCCCCAGCATTTT

clone size: few
J gene: TRBJ1-1
D gene: TRBD1
V gene: TRBV20-1
CDR3 protein: CSATLHRGWDTEAFF
CDR3 DNA: TGCAGTGCCACGCTCCACAGGGGGTGGGACACTGAAGCTTTCTTT

clone size: .
J gene: TRBJ1-2
D gene: .
V gene: TRBV6-6
CDR3 protein: CASSYSPRFHGYTF
CDR3 DNA: TGTGCCAGCAGTTACTCCCCAAGATTTCATGGCTACACCTTC

clone size: few
J gene: TRBJ1-2
D gene: TRBD1
V gene: TRBV29-1
CDR3 protein: CSAAGTGGGYTF
CDR3 DNA: TGCAGCGCCGCCGGGACAGGGGGTGGCTACACCTTC

clone size: once
J gene: TRBJ2-5
D gene: TRBD1
V gene: TRBV20-1
CDR3 protein: CSAASGTEETQYF
CDR3 DNA: TGCAGTGCTGCATCCGGGACAGAAGAGACCCAGTACTTC

clone size: few
J gene: TRBJ1-5
D gene: .
V gene: TRBV20-1
CDR3 protein: CSVGGRSPGGNQPQHF
CDR3 DNA: TGCAGTGTGGGCGGGCGTTCACCCGGGGGCAATCAGCCCCAGCATTTT

clone size: .
J gene: TRBJ2-7
D gene: TRBD2
V gene: TRBV20-1
CDR3 protein: CSANSGGPYEQYF
CDR3 DNA: TGCAGTGCTAATAGCGGGGGCCCCTACGAGCAGTACTTC

clone size: .
J gene: TRBJ2-3
D gene: .
V gene: TRBV10-3
CDR3 protein: CAISDPNTDTQYF
CDR3 DNA: TGTGCCATCAGTGACCCAAACACAGATACGCAGTATTTT

clone size: .
J gene: TRBJ2-5
D gene: TRBD2
V gene: TRBV7-2
CDR3 protein: CASSLEASGSLEQYF
CDR3 DNA: TGTGCCAGCAGCTTAGAGGCTAGCGGGAGTCTTGAGCAGTACTTC

clone size: .
J gene: TRBJ2-1
D gene: .
V gene: TRBV29-1
CDR3 protein: CSVGIRSSYNEQFF
CDR3 DNA: TGCAGCGTTGGGATCCGCAGCTCCTACAATGAGCAGTTCTTC

clone size: .
J gene: TRBJ1-6
D gene: .
V gene: TRBV27
CDR3 protein: CASSLYGASPLHF
CDR3 DNA: TGTGCCAGCAGTTTGTACGGGGCGTCACCCCTCCACTTT

clone size: .
J gene: TRBJ2-5
D gene: TRBD2
V gene: TRBV9
CDR3 protein: CASSVDLAGEQYF
CDR3 DNA: TGTGCCAGCAGCGTAGATCTAGCGGGAGAGCAGTACTTC

clone size: .
J gene: TRBJ2-2
D gene: TRBD1
V gene: TRBV20-1
CDR3 protein: CSASAGTVSSNTGELFF
CDR3 DNA: TGCAGTGCTTCTGCCGGGACAGTGTCCTCGAACACCGGGGAGCTGTTTTTT

clone size: .
J gene: TRBJ2-7
D gene: .
V gene: TRBV5-1
CDR3 protein: CASSLVTTGSGFYEQYF
CDR3 DNA: TGCGCCAGCAGCTTGGTTACTACAGGGAGTGGGTTCTACGAGCAGTACTTC

clone size: .
J gene: TRBJ2-1
D gene: .
V gene: TRBV20-1
CDR3 protein: CSALTSTEQFF
CDR3 DNA: TGCAGTGCCCTTACTAGTACTGAGCAGTTCTTC

clone size: .
J gene: TRBJ1-2
D gene: .
V gene: TRBV20-1
CDR3 protein: CSASPGHLYGYTF
CDR3 DNA: TGCAGTGCTTCGCCGGGACACCTCTATGGCTACACCTTC

clone size: .
J gene: TRBJ2-2
D gene: TRBD1
V gene: TRBV15
CDR3 protein: CAISLGQGSGELFF
CDR3 DNA: TGTGCCATCTCCTTAGGACAGGGGAGCGGGGAGCTGTTTTTT

clone size: .
J gene: TRBJ1-2
D gene: .
V gene: TRBV5-1
CDR3 protein: CASSWEANYGYTF
CDR3 DNA: TGCGCCAGCAGCTGGGAAGCTAACTATGGCTACACCTTC

clone size: .
J gene: TRBJ2-7
D gene: .
V gene: TRBV7-2
CDR3 protein: CASSSEHRPIPYEQYF
CDR3 DNA: TGTGCCAGCAGCTCCGAACACCGCCCTATCCCCTACGAGCAGTACTTC

clone size: .
J gene: TRBJ2-2
D gene: TRBD1
V gene: TRBV9
CDR3 protein: CASSVVGQGTTGELFF
CDR3 DNA: TGTGCCAGCAGCGTAGTGGGACAGGGGACCACCGGGGAGCTGTTTTTT

clone size: .
J gene: TRBJ2-5
D gene: .
V gene: TRBV29-1
CDR3 protein: CSFARNQETQYF
CDR3 DNA: TGCAGCTTCGCGAGGAACCAAGAGACCCAGTACTTC

clone size: .
J gene: TRBJ2-6
D gene: .
V gene: TRBV29-1
CDR3 protein: CSVQDSGANVLTF
CDR3 DNA: TGCAGCGTCCAGGACTCTGGGGCCAACGTCCTGACTTTC

clone size: .
J gene: TRBJ2-7
D gene: .
V gene: TRBV6-2/TRBV6-3
CDR3 protein: CASSYSTDNYEQYF
CDR3 DNA: TGTGCCAGCAGTTACTCCACAGACAACTACGAGCAGTACTTC

clone size: .
J gene: TRBJ2-2
D gene: .
V gene: TRBV14
CDR3 protein: CASSPNLKTGELFF
CDR3 DNA: TGTGCCAGCAGCCCTAACTTGAAGACCGGGGAGCTGTTTTTT

clone size: many
J gene: TRBJ2-3
D gene: .
V gene: TRBV12-3/TRBV12-4
CDR3 protein: CASRETRDTQYF
CDR3 DNA: TGTGCCAGCAGGGAGACTAGAGATACGCAGTATTTT

clone size: .
J gene: TRBJ1-6
D gene: .
V gene: TRBV3-1
CDR3 protein: CASSQEPGVYSPLHF
CDR3 DNA: TGTGCCAGCAGCCAAGAACCAGGGGTGTACTCACCCCTCCACTTT

clone size: once
J gene: TRBJ2-1
D gene: TRBD2
V gene: TRBV6-2/TRBV6-3
CDR3 protein: CASGTSGRAGGQFF
CDR3 DNA: TGTGCCAGCGGAACTAGCGGGAGGGCCGGTGGGCAGTTCTTC

clone size: .
J gene: TRBJ2-7
D gene: .
V gene: TRBV7-2
CDR3 protein: CASSARDQFLSEQYF
CDR3 DNA: TGTGCCAGCAGCGCTAGGGACCAGTTCCTAAGCGAGCAGTACTTC

clone size: .
J gene: TRBJ2-1
D gene: .
V gene: TRBV7-3
CDR3 protein: CASSLVGAHNEQFF
CDR3 DNA: TGTGCCAGCAGCTTAGTCGGGGCCCACAATGAGCAGTTCTTC

clone size: .
J gene: TRBJ2-1
D gene: TRBD1
V gene: TRBV19
CDR3 protein: CASTLDRGPYNEQFF
CDR3 DNA: TGTGCCAGTACACTGGACAGGGGACCCTACAATGAGCAGTTCTTC

clone size: .
J gene: TRBJ2-7
D gene: TRBD2
V gene: TRBV5-1
CDR3 protein: CASSLAVTSGGYEQYF
CDR3 DNA: TGCGCCAGCAGCTTGGCTGTCACTAGCGGGGGCTACGAGCAGTACTTC

clone size: .
J gene: TRBJ2-1
D gene: TRBD2
V gene: TRBV7-2
CDR3 protein: CASAGGWNRVYYNEQFF
CDR3 DNA: TGTGCCAGCGCGGGAGGGTGGAATAGGGTCTACTACAATGAGCAGTTCTTC

clone size: few
J gene: TRBJ2-3
D gene: .
V gene: TRBV5-6
CDR3 protein: CASSLHRGLTDTQYF
CDR3 DNA: TGTGCCAGCAGCTTACACCGGGGCCTAACAGATACGCAGTATTTT

clone size: .
J gene: TRBJ2-7
D gene: TRBD2
V gene: TRBV11-2
CDR3 protein: CASSRGLAGGQEQYF
CDR3 DNA: TGTGCCAGCAGCCGCGGACTAGCGGGGGGGCAAGAGCAGTACTTC

clone size: .
J gene: TRBJ2-7
D gene: TRBD2
V gene: TRBV20-1
CDR3 protein: CSAVSGSIYNEQYF
CDR3 DNA: TGCAGTGCCGTTAGCGGGAGCATCTACAATGAGCAGTACTTC

clone size: .
J gene: TRBJ2-5
D gene: .
V gene: TRBV7-2
CDR3 protein: CASSPSSSTETQYF
CDR3 DNA: TGTGCCAGCAGCCCATCCTCTAGCACGGAGACCCAGTACTTC

clone size: few
J gene: TRBJ2-1
D gene: .
V gene: TRBV29-1
CDR3 protein: CSVEPMTPYNEQFF
CDR3 DNA: TGCAGCGTTGAACCAATGACGCCGTACAATGAGCAGTTCTTC

clone size: .
J gene: TRBJ2-6
D gene: TRBD2
V gene: TRBV6-1
CDR3 protein: CASSLRTSGRRGGANVLTF
CDR3 DNA: TGTGCCAGCAGTCTCCGGACTAGCGGGAGGCGAGGTGGGGCCAACGTCCTGACTTTC

clone size: .
J gene: TRBJ1-1
D gene: TRBD1
V gene: TRBV10-3
CDR3 protein: CAIGPGQGPAKAFF
CDR3 DNA: TGTGCCATCGGTCCGGGACAGGGACCCGCTAAAGCTTTCTTT

clone size: few
J gene: TRBJ2-1
D gene: .
V gene: TRBV4-1
CDR3 protein: CASSQKGLSEQFF
CDR3 DNA: TGCGCCAGCAGCCAGAAGGGACTGTCTGAGCAGTTCTTC

clone size: .
J gene: TRBJ2-5
D gene: .
V gene: TRBV7-2
CDR3 protein: CASSENQETQYF
CDR3 DNA: TGTGCCAGCAGCGAGAACCAAGAGACCCAGTACTTC

clone size: .
J gene: TRBJ2-1
D gene: .
V gene: TRBV28
CDR3 protein: CASSRRRALTQFF
CDR3 DNA: TGTGCCAGCAGCCGCCGTCGGGCACTTACTCAGTTCTTC

clone size: .
J gene: TRBJ1-3
D gene: .
V gene: TRBV7-2
CDR3 protein: CASIQRQENTIYF
CDR3 DNA: TGTGCCAGCATCCAGAGGCAGGAAAACACCATATATTTT

clone size: few
J gene: TRBJ2-5
D gene: .
V gene: TRBV7-8
CDR3 protein: CASSVTLASETQYF
CDR3 DNA: TGTGCCAGCAGCGTTACTCTGGCGTCAGAGACCCAGTACTTC

clone size: .
J gene: TRBJ1-2
D gene: .
V gene: TRBV4-3
CDR3 protein: CASSQLTGSSYGYTF
CDR3 DNA: TGCGCCAGCAGCCAACTTACAGGGAGCTCCTATGGCTACACCTTC

clone size: .
J gene: TRBJ2-1
D gene: TRBD1
V gene: TRBV28
CDR3 protein: CASSPDDREPLYNEQFF
CDR3 DNA: TGTGCCAGCAGTCCCGACGACAGGGAGCCGCTCTACAATGAGCAGTTCTTC

clone size: few
J gene: TRBJ1-5
D gene: TRBD1
V gene: TRBV25-1
CDR3 protein: CASSGQGTNQPQHF
CDR3 DNA: TGTGCCAGCAGCGGACAGGGCACCAATCAGCCCCAGCATTTT

clone size: few
J gene: TRBJ1-4
D gene: .
V gene: TRBV7-2
CDR3 protein: CASSQNRAGNEKLFF
CDR3 DNA: TGTGCCAGCAGCCAGAACAGGGCTGGTAATGAAAAACTGTTTTTT

clone size: many
J gene: TRBJ2-7
D gene: .
V gene: TRBV9
CDR3 protein: CASSVDRTVGYSYEQYF
CDR3 DNA: TGTGCCAGCAGCGTAGACCGGACGGTGGGGTACTCCTACGAGCAGTACTTC